One and the same sample provided the 3 T cell receptor beta chains below, sequenced in a study of cytomegalovirus exposure and HLA in healthy donors. A multiplex PCR was run with 60 Vbeta primers and 13 Jbeta primers. Measured with immunoSEQ multiplex PCR; TCRdb has only the in-frame clones, and not every one. The repertoire holds 200,000 to 250,000 clones, with roughly 80% as singletons. Sequencing was performed on PBMCs. These receptor sequences come from a man in his forties in good health and CMV-seronegative.

This clone was counted once. The J gene is TRBJ2-5, the V gene TRBV5-8; TRBD1 aligns across 7 bases. From germline, CDR1 is SGHTS and CDR2 YDEGEE. V dropped 6 bases and J dropped 4; count of bases not matched to a gene: 6. The CDR3 has 13 amino acids. The CDR3 here is CASNGDRPETQYF. The CDR3, as DNA: TGTGCCAGCAACGGGGACAGACCAGAGACCCAGTACTTC.

This rearrangement joins TRBV19 to TRBJ1-4, with D perhaps matching TRBD1 (5 bases). Deletions cut 7 bases from V and 10 bases from J, with 19 bases between. The CDR3 spans 14 residues. Germline lookup yields CDR1 LNHDA and CDR2 SQIVND (reference sequence). This chain's CDR3 is CASMRSLRGGKLFF. The DNA for the CDR3 is TGTGCCAGTATGAGAAGCCTACGGGGGGGAAAACTGTTTTTT.

The chain employs TRBV5-6 and TRBJ1-1; TRBD1 matches 7 bases. Germline V gene data show CDR1 as SGHDT and CDR2 as YYEEEE. V lost 2 bases and J lost 7; bases outside the gene matches: 2. The CDR3 consists of 12 residues. The CDR3 reads CASSFGTVEAFF. The CDR3 DNA reads TGTGCCAGCAGCTTCGGGACAGTTGAAGCTTTCTTT.